These T cell receptor beta chains were read from a single sample in a study of blood T cells in healthy people across ages. TCRdb re-derived calls from the 5' RACE reads in MiXCR, one entry per CDR3 protein. Of about 640,000 distinct CDR3 sequences in the sample, 58% were seen once. The sample consisted of blood. The receptor set was obtained from a man aged 55 to 70 in good health. Each CDR3 is given with its conserved first and last residue. Fields, in order: D gene, J gene, V gene, clone size, CDR3 protein, CDR3 DNA. The D gene is left open where the match is weak. Size values are once, few and many counts, or a class for expanded clones, and some rows have none.

TRBD2	TRBJ2-5	TRBV20-1	-	CSAGTSGSETQYF	TGCAGTGCTGGGACTAGCGGATCAGAGACCCAGTACTTC
-	TRBJ1-2	TRBV12-3/TRBV12-4	-	CASSFRTATYGYTF	TGTGCCAGCAGTTTCCGGACAGCCACTTATGGCTACACCTTC
-	TRBJ1-1	TRBV21-1	-	CASSKEWKYRGGPEAFF	TGTGCCAGCAGCAAAGAGTGGAAATACAGGGGAGGTCCTGAAGCTTTCTTT
-	TRBJ2-1	TRBV7-7	-	CASSLVGDPQETQFF	TGTGCCAGCAGCTTAGTGGGAGATCCCCAAGAGACCCAGTTCTTC
TRBD2	TRBJ2-7	TRBV25-1	-	CASSEFGAGGRSYNEQYF	TGTGCCAGCAGTGAGTTCGGAGCGGGGGGCCGCTCCTACAATGAGCAGTACTTC
-	TRBJ1-1	TRBV9	-	CASSVGHQNTEAFF	TGTGCCAGCAGCGTAGGACACCAGAACACTGAAGCTTTCTTT
-	TRBJ2-7	TRBV9	-	CASSVALGAYEQYF	TGTGCCAGCAGCGTAGCATTAGGAGCCTACGAGCAGTACTTC
-	TRBJ2-7	TRBV9	-	CASSVGDATYEQYF	TGTGCCAGCAGCGTAGGGGACGCCACCTACGAGCAGTACTTC
-	TRBJ1-2	TRBV29-1	many	CSVVETVYGYTF	TGCAGCGTTGTAGAGACAGTCTATGGCTACACCTTC
TRBD1	TRBJ1-2	TRBV5-1	-	CASSLEGQASYGYTF	TGCGCCAGCAGCTTGGAGGGACAGGCTAGCTATGGCTACACCTTC
-	TRBJ1-2	TRBV2	-	CASSEEAGYDYGYTF	TGTGCCAGCAGTGAGGAGGCAGGGTATGACTATGGCTACACCTTC
TRBD1	TRBJ2-5	TRBV27	-	CASKRQGVKETQYF	TGTGCCAGCAAGCGACAGGGGGTGAAAGAGACCCAGTACTTC
-	TRBJ2-1	TRBV20-1	few	CSAAGGDNYNEQFF	TGCAGTGCCGCAGGGGGGGACAACTACAATGAGCAGTTCTTC
TRBD1	TRBJ1-2	TRBV12-3/TRBV12-4	-	CASCRGQGRGYTF	TGTGCCAGCTGCCGAGGACAGGGGCGAGGCTACACCTTC
-	TRBJ2-7	TRBV7-6	-	CASSRGPVPYEQYF	TGTGCCAGCAGCCGAGGACCAGTCCCCTACGAGCAGTACTTC
-	TRBJ2-2	TRBV7-2	-	CASSLDRRTRKKLFF	TGTGCCAGCAGCTTAGATCGTCGGACACGGAAGAAGCTGTTTTTT
-	TRBJ2-3	TRBV6-1	-	CASSEQGPAGDTQYF	TGTGCCAGCAGTGAACAGGGGCCCGCGGGAGATACGCAGTATTTT
-	TRBJ2-3	TRBV29-1	-	CSVAGSPGGDTQYF	TGCAGCGTTGCTGGGAGCCCAGGGGGGGATACGCAGTATTTT
-	TRBJ2-7	TRBV18	-	CASSPRGGPFQYEQYF	TGTGCCAGCTCACCAAGAGGGGGGCCGTTCCAATACGAGCAGTACTTC
TRBD2	TRBJ2-5	TRBV20-1	-	CSAGSGGAQETQYF	TGCAGTGCTGGTAGCGGGGGGGCCCAAGAGACCCAGTACTTC
TRBD1	TRBJ2-1	TRBV7-9	-	CASSLMGDVSRTGGYNEQFF	TGTGCCAGCAGCTTGATGGGTGATGTTTCTCGGACAGGGGGTTACAATGAGCAGTTCTTC
-	TRBJ2-7	TRBV5-1	few	CASSLAPGDSYEQYF	TGCGCCAGCAGCTTGGCCCCAGGGGACTCCTACGAGCAGTACTTC
TRBD2	TRBJ2-7	TRBV15	-	CATSRESAGVIYEQYF	TGTGCCACCAGCAGAGAATCCGCGGGGGTCATCTACGAGCAGTACTTC
-	TRBJ1-2	TRBV12-3/TRBV12-4	once	CASSSRTLTPGGYTF	TGTGCCAGCAGTTCACGAACGCTAACACCGGGTGGCTACACCTTC
-	TRBJ2-1	TRBV7-8	few	CASSVAAYNEQFF	TGTGCCAGCAGCGTAGCGGCCTACAATGAGCAGTTCTTC
TRBD2	TRBJ2-5	TRBV20-1	-	CSSPAGGPRLETQYF	TGCAGTTCACCCGCGGGGGGCCCTCGACTGGAGACCCAGTACTTC
-	TRBJ1-2	TRBV20-1	-	CSARLGFNYGYTF	TGCAGTGCTAGATTAGGGTTTAACTATGGCTACACCTTC